The sequence of this T cell receptor beta chain was determined in a study of shared clonotypes between healthy human individuals. Generated by immunoSEQ multiplex PCR, the TCRdb table keeps only in-frame clones and is missing some. The sample has about 99,000 clones, roughly half seen once. In its sample, this clone was seen once. Its antigen is not known. Healthy HIV-negative adults without recent acute infections or vaccinations served as donors. Donors comprised only Caucasian adults living in Nashville, Tennessee. Roughly 90 million PBMCs went into genomic DNA for unsorted samples. CDR1 LGHNA and CDR2 YNFKEQ come from the germline V gene. Trimming removed 3 bases at V and 1 base at J, with 18 bases between. This CDR3 has 17 residues. Study-wide results and caveats: The researchers took only blood, and tissue repertoires probably look different.

The chain uses TRBV4-2 and TRBJ1-2; D remains unclear. Sequencing used PBMCs. This clonotype was obtained from a woman aged 40 to 50 in good health. Some clones in this sample may be carry-over from other donors' samples. This chain's CDR3 is CASSHPTGWNNNYGYTF. CDR3 nucleotide sequence: TGTGCCAGCAGCCATCCCACTGGCTGGAACAATAACTATGGCTACACCTTC.